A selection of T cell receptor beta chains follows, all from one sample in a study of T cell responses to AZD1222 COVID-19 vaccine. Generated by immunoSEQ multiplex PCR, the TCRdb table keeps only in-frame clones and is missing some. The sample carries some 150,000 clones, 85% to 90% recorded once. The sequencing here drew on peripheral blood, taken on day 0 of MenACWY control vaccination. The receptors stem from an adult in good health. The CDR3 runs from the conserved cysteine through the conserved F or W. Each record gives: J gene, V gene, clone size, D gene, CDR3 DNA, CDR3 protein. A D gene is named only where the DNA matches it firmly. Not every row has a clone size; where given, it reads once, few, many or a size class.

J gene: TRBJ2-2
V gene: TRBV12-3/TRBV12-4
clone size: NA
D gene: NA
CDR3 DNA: TGTGCCAGCAGTCCCGGTGGGGGCGGGGAGCTGTTTTTT
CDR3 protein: CASSPGGGGELFF

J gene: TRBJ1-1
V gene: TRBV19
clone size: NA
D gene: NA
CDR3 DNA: TGTGCCAGCAGGGGCCGAGAAAACACTGAAGCTTTCTTT
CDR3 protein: CASRGRENTEAFF

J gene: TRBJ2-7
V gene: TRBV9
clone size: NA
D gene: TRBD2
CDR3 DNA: TGTGCCAGCAGCGTCGGCCCACTAGCGGCCTACGAGCAGTACTTC
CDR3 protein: CASSVGPLAAYEQYF

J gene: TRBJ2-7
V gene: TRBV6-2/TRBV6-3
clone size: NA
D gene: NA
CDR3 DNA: TGTGCCAGCAGCCCCGTTTTCTCTGGGGCGGTACCCAGCTACGAGCAGTACTTC
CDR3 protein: CASSPVFSGAVPSYEQYF

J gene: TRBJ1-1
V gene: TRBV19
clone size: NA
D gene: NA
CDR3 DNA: TGTGCCAGTAGTCCGAACGGTTTCGACACTGAAGCTTTCTTT
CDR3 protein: CASSPNGFDTEAFF

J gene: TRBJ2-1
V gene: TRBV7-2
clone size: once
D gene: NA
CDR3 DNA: TGTGCCAGCAGCCCCTCGGGGGAGTACAATGAGCAGTTCTTC
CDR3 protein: CASSPSGEYNEQFF

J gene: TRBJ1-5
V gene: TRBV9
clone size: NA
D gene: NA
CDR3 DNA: TGTGCCAGCAGCGTAGCCGGCAATCAGCCCCAGCATTTT
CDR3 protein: CASSVAGNQPQHF

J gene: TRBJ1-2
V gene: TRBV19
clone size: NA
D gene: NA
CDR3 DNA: TGTGCCAGCCGAATACCCGGCGGCTACACCTTC
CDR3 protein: CASRIPGGYTF

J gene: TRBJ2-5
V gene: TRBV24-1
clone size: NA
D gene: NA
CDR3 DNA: TGTGCCACCAGTGATTTGGTGGAGACCCAGTACTTC
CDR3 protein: CATSDLVETQYF

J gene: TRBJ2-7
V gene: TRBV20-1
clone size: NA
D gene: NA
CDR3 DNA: TGCAGTGCTGGCAGGGTTTACGAGCAGTACTTC
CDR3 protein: CSAGRVYEQYF

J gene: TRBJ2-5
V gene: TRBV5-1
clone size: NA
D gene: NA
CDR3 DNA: TGCGCCAGCAGCTTGCCGACCGGGGGAGTCGGAGAGACCCAGTACTTC
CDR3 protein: CASSLPTGGVGETQYF

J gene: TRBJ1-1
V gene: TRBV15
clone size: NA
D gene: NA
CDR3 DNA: TGTGCCACCAGCAGAGACGTGGACGGTGAAGCTTTCTTT
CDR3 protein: CATSRDVDGEAFF

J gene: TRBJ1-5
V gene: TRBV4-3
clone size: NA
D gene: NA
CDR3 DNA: TGCGCCAGCAGCCAAGCGAGGTCCCGCAATCAGCCCCAGCATTTT
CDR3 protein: CASSQARSRNQPQHF

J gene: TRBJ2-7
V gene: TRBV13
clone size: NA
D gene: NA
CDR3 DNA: TGTGCCAGCAGCGCGTCACCCGGGCCGGGGCGATACGAGCAGTACTTC
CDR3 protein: CASSASPGPGRYEQYF

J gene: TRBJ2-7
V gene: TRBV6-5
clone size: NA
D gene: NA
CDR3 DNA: TGTGCCAGCAGCCTTATGTGGGGTGGCGAGCAGTACTTC
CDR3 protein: CASSLMWGGEQYF

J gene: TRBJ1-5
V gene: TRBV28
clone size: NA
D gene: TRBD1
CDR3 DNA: TGTGCCAGTGGACAGGGCAATCAGCCCCAGCATTTT
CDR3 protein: CASGQGNQPQHF

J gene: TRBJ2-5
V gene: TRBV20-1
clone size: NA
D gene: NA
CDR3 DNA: TGCAGTCCTTTGACAGGAGAGACCCAGTACTTC
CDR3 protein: CSPLTGETQYF

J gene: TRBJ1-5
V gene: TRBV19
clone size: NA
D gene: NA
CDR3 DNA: TGTGCCAGTAGTATGGGGAGGAGCAATCAGCCCCAGCATTTT
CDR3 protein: CASSMGRSNQPQHF

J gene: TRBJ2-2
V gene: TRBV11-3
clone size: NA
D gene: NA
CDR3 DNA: TGTGCCAGCAGCTTATCCAGCACCACCGGGGAGCTGTTTTTT
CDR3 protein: CASSLSSTTGELFF

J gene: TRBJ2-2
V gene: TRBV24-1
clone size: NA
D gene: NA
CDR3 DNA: TGTGCCACCAGTGATTTTAGGGCGGCAGGGGAGCTGTTTTTT
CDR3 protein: CATSDFRAAGELFF

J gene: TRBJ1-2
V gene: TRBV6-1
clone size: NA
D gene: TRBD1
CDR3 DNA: TGTGCCAGCAGTGAAGTTCCAGGGGGCGGCGGCTACACCTTC
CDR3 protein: CASSEVPGGGGYTF

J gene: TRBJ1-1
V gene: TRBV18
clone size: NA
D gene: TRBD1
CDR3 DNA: TGTGCCAGCTCACCGTCTCAGGGGGACACTGAAGCTTTCTTT
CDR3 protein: CASSPSQGDTEAFF

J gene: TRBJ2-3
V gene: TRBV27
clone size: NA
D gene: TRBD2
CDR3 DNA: TGTGCCAGCAGTTCACTAGCGGGGCGGCCCACAGATACGCAGTATTTT
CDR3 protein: CASSSLAGRPTDTQYF

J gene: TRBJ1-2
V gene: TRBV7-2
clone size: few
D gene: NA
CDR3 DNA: TGTGCCAGCAGCTTAGCCCTCCCAGGGGAAGGTGGCTACACCTTC
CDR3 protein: CASSLALPGEGGYTF

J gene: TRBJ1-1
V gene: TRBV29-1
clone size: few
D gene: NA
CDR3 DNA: TGCAGCGTTGTTGAAAGATTGAACACTGAAGCTTTCTTT
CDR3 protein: CSVVERLNTEAFF

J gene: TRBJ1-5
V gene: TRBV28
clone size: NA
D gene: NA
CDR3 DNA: TGTGCCAGCAGTCGATTCGGACGGAGAAGCAATCAGCCCCAGCATTTT
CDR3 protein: CASSRFGRRSNQPQHF

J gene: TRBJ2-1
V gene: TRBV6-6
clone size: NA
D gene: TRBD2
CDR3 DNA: TGTGCCAGCAGACTAGCGGGTGGGAGCTCCTACAATGAGCAGTTCTTC
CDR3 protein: CASRLAGGSSYNEQFF

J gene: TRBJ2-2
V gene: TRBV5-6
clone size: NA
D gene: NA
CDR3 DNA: TGTGCCAGCAGCTCCGGAGGGACCTGGAACACCGGGGAGCTGTTTTTT
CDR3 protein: CASSSGGTWNTGELFF

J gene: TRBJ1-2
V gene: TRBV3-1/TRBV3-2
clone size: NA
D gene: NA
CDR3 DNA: TGTGCCAGCAGCCAAGCAGTGGATGGGTATGGCTACACCTTC
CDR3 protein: CASSQAVDGYGYTF

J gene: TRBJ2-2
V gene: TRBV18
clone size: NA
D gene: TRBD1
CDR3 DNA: TGTGCCAGCTCACTATCGGGACAGAAGTTCGGGGAGCTGTTTTTT
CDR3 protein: CASSLSGQKFGELFF

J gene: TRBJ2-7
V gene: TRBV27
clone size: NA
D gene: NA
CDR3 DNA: TGTGCCAGCAGTTACCGGGAGAGGGACTACGAGCAGTACTTC
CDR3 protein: CASSYRERDYEQYF

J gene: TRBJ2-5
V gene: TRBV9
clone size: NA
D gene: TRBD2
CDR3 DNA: TGTGCCAGCAGCGTAGGGGGGACTAGTGGGGAGACCCAGTACTTC
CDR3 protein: CASSVGGTSGETQYF

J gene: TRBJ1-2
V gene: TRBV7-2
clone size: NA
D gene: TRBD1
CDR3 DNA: TGTGCCAGCAGCTCTAGCCCGACAGGGCTCGGTGGCTACACCTTC
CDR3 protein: CASSSSPTGLGGYTF

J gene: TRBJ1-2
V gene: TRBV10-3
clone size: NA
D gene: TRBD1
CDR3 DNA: TGTGCCATCAGTGACCGGACAGGGTTCAATTCGCCTCGTGGCTACACCTTC
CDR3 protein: CAISDRTGFNSPRGYTF

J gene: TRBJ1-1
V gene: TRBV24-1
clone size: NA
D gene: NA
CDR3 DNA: TGTGCCACCAGTGATTCCAAGGGGGGAGGAACTTTCTTT
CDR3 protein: CATSDSKGGGTFF

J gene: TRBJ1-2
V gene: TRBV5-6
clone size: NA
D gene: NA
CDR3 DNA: TGTGCCAGCAGCTTGGACAGCTATGGCTACACCTTC
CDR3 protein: CASSLDSYGYTF

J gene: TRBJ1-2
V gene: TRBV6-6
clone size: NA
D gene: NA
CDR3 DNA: TGTGCCAGCAGTTACCAGACCACCTATGGCTACACCTTC
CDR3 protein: CASSYQTTYGYTF

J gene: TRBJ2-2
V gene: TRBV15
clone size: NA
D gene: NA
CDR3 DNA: TGTGCCACCAGCAGAGTAACCGGGGAGCTGTTTTTT
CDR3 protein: CATSRVTGELFF

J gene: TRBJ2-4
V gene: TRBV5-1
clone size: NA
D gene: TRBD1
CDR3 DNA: TGCGCCAGCAGCTTAACAGGAGGAACAGGGGCGATAGACATTCAGTACTTC
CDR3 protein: CASSLTGGTGAIDIQYF

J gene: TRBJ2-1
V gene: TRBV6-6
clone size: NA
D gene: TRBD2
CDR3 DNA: TGTGCCAGCACTAACGTGCGCGGGGGGGCCGAAAATGAGCAGTTCTTC
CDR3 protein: CASTNVRGGAENEQFF

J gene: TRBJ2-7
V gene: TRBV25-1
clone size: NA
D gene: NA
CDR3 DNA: TGTGCCAGCAGTTCAGGGGTATTTAACGAGCAGTACTTC
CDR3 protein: CASSSGVFNEQYF

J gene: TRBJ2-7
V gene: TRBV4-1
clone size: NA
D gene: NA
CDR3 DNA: TGCGCCAGCAGCCAAGAAGGGGACTTCTACTACGAGCAGTACTTC
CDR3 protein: CASSQEGDFYYEQYF

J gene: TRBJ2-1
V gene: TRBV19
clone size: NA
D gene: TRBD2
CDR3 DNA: TGTGCCAGTAGTATTAGCGGGAGCTCCTACAATGAGCAGTTCTTC
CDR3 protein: CASSISGSSYNEQFF

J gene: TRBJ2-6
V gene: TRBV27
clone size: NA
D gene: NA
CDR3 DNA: TGTGCCAGCAGTTTATTCCCTCCTGGGGCCAACGTCCTGACTTTC
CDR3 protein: CASSLFPPGANVLTF

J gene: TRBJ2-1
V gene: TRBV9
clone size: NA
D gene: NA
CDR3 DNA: TGTGCCAGCAGCGGTGGGGGACTCCCGAGCTCCTACAATGAGCAGTTCTTC
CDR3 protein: CASSGGGLPSSYNEQFF

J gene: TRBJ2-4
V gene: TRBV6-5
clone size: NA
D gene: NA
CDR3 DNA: TGTGCCAGCACGGGTAGGGGGTTCGGCATTCAGTACTTC
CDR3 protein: CASTGRGFGIQYF

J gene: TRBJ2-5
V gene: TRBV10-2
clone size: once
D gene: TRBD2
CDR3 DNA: TGCGCCAGCAGCCCACGACTAGCGGGGGGCCTAGAGACCCAGTACTTC
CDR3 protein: CASSPRLAGGLETQYF

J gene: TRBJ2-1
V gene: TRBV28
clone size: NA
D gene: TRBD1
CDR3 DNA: TGTGCCAGCAGTCCCTGGGGACAGGTCGATGAGCAGTTCTTC
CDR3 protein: CASSPWGQVDEQFF

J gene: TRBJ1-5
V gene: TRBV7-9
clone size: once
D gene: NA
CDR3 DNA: TGTGCCAGCAGCTTGGACGGCTACAATCAGCCCCAGCATTTT
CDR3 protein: CASSLDGYNQPQHF

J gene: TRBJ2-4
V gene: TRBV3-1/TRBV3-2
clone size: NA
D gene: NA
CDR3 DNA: TGTGCCAGCAGCCAAGGGCTACTAGCCAAAAACATTCAGTACTTC
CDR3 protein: CASSQGLLAKNIQYF

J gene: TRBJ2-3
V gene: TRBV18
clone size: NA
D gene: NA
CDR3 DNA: TGTGCCAGCTCACCAGCGCCGAACACAGATACGCAGTATTTT
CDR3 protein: CASSPAPNTDTQYF

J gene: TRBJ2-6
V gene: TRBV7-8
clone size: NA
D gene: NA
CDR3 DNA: TGTGCCAGCAGCTTAAGGTCAGCAGCAGGGGCCCCCTCTGGGGCCAACGTCCTGACTTTC
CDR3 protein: CASSLRSAAGAPSGANVLTF

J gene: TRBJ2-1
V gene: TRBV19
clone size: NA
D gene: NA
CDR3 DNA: TGTGCCAGTAGTATTGGAACCTACAATGAGCAGTTCTTC
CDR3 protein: CASSIGTYNEQFF

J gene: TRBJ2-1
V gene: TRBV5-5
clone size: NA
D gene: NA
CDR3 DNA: TGTGCCAGCAGCTCCAAAACAGCGAGCTCCTACAATGAGCAGTTCTTC
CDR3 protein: CASSSKTASSYNEQFF

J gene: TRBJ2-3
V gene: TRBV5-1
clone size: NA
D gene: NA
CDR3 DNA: TGCGCCAGCAGCTCGCTAGCTAACACAGATACGCAGTATTTT
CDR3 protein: CASSSLANTDTQYF

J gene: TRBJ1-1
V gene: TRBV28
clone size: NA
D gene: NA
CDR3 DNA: TGTGCCAGCAGTACCCGGCGGAACTACAACCCTGGGACTGAAGCTTTCTTT
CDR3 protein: CASSTRRNYNPGTEAFF

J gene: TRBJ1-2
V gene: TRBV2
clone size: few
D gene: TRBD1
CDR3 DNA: TGTGCCAGCAGGGTCCTTCCGGGACAGGGGAACTATGGCTACACCTTC
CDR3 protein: CASRVLPGQGNYGYTF